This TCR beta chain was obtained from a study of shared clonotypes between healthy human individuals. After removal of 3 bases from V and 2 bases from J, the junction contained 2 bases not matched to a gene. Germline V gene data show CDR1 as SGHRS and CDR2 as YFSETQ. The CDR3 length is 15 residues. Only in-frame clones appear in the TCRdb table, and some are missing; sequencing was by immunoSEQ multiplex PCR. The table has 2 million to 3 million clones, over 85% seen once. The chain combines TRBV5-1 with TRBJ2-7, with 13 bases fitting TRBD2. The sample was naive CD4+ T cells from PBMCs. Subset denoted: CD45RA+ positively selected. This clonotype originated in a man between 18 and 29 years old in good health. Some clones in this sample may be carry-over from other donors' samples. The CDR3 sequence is CASSSGTSGAYEQYF. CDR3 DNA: TGCGCCAGCAGCTCAGGGACTAGCGGGGCCTACGAGCAGTACTTC.